The 25 T cell receptor beta chains below come from one sample, sequenced in a study of T cell responses to AZD1222 COVID-19 vaccine. Sequenced by immunoSEQ multiplex PCR; TCRdb stores in-frame clones only, minus some. Of 90,000 to 150,000 clones in the sample, more than 85% were seen once. The sample consisted of peripheral blood, taken on day 0 of AZD1222 vaccination. The receptors stem from an adult in good health.

This chain uses TRBV7-2 with TRBJ2-1; D may be TRBD2 (6 bases). Trimming removed 6 bases from V and 0 bases from J, with 15 bases in between. The CDR3 length is 16 residues. The V gene's germline CDR1 is SGHTA and CDR2 FQGNSA. CDR3 residues: CASRPAGLSSYNEQFF. As DNA, the CDR3 is TGTGCCAGCAGACCCGCGGGACTCAGCTCCTACAATGAGCAGTTCTTC.

A few counts support this clone. CDR3 region: CASSSQGTEAFF. The CDR3 DNA is TGTGCCAGCAGCTCTCAGGGGACTGAAGCTTTCTTT. The chain combines TRBV5-4 with TRBJ1-1, with D possibly TRBD1 on 6 matching bases. The CDR3 loop spans 12 amino acids. Germline values: CDR1 SGHNT, CDR2 YYREEE (reference sequence). V lost 3 bases and J lost 5, with 8 bases in between.

The V gene is TRBV9, the J gene TRBJ2-1; TRBD1 agrees at 8 bases. The CDR3 has 16 amino acids. Germline lookup yields CDR1 SGDLS and CDR2 YYNGEE. The junction had 10 bases not matched to a gene; V was cut back by 0 bases and J by 8 bases. CDR3 protein: CASSVALGQGADEQFF. The CDR3, as DNA: TGTGCCAGCAGCGTAGCTCTCGGACAGGGCGCTGATGAGCAGTTCTTC.

This clone showed up just once. The chain carries TRBV21-1 and TRBJ2-1; the DNA was not compared with TRBD2, the D call given in the table. TRBV21-1 is described as a pseudogene. This CDR3 has 19 residues. CDR3 bases: TGTGCCAGCAGCAAAGGTAGCGGGGGGCCCCTAAGCTCCTACAATGAGCAGTTCTTC. It translates to CASSKGSGGPLSSYNEQFF.

J is TRBJ1-6 and V is TRBV3-1 (or the pseudogene TRBV3-2), with no clear D. The CDR3 is 14 amino acids. The V end lost 1 base, the J end lost 6 bases, and 7 bases lay between the germline ends. Germline V gives CDR1 LGHDT, CDR2 YNNKEL (reference sequence). The DNA for the CDR3 is TGTGCCAGCAGCCAAGTTGGTACTAATTCACCCCTCCACTTT. As protein: CASSQVGTNSPLHF.

The CDR3 coding sequence is TGCGCCAGCAGCTTGGATCTTGGATACGAGCAGTACTTC. Amino acids: CASSLDLGYEQYF. V gene TRBV5-1 combines with J gene TRBJ2-7, with D unresolved. Germline V gives CDR1 SGHRS, CDR2 YFSETQ. This CDR3 spans 13 amino acids. Trimming cost V 0 bases and J 4 bases, with 8 bases left between them.

The chain couples TRBV7-9 to TRBJ1-2; 8 bases agree with TRBD1. Germline V gene lookup returns CDR1 SEHNR and CDR2 FQNEAQ (reference sequence). Losses at the gene ends were 5 bases for V and 6 bases for J; bases not matched to a gene: 11. This CDR3 has 15 amino acids. CDR3 region: CASSPLTGVRHGYTF. CDR3 coding DNA: TGTGCCAGCAGCCCCTTGACAGGGGTCCGGCATGGCTACACCTTC.

V usage is TRBV6-1 and J usage is TRBJ1-5; D is perhaps TRBD1 (6 bases). The germline V gene encodes CDR1 MNHNS and CDR2 SASEGT. Trimming took 1 base from V and 6 from J, leaving 13 bases between them. CDR3 length: 15 residues. DNA of the CDR3: TGTGCCAGCAGTGAAGACAGGGTGCGGAGTCAGCCCCAGCATTTT. It specifies CASSEDRVRSQPQHF.

This rearrangement joins TRBV3-1 (or the pseudogene TRBV3-2) to TRBJ2-7; D is unclear. From germline, CDR1 is LGHDT and CDR2 YNNKEL (reference sequence). V gave up 8 bases and J gave up 2 bases, with 13 bases separating them. This CDR3 has 13 amino acids. CDR3: CASRLTSTYEQYF. The CDR3 DNA is TGTGCCAGCCGACTGACAAGTACCTACGAGCAGTACTTC.

The chain recombines TRBV7-2 with TRBJ2-7; tentatively, D is TRBD1 or TRBD2 (5 bases each). The germline V and J ends were trimmed by 4 bases and 1 base, with 11 bases remaining between them. Germline-derived CDR1 and CDR2 are SGHTA and FQGNSA. This CDR3 contains 14 residues. The CDR3 region has the DNA TGTGCCAGCAGCTCCGGGACGGATTCCTACGAGCAGTACTTC. Its protein is CASSSGTDSYEQYF.

The chain joins TRBV6-5 to TRBJ1-3; 10 bases map to TRBD1. The junction had 4 bases not matched to a gene; V was cut back by 6 bases and J by 2 bases. Germline V lookup: CDR1 MNHEY, CDR2 SVGAGI. The CDR3 consists of 15 residues. The CDR3 loop is CASSVGTGAGNTIYF. The CDR3 coding sequence is TGTGCCAGCAGCGTCGGGACAGGGGCTGGAAACACCATATATTTT.

The chain has TRBV7-9 and TRBJ2-7; possibly TRBD1 for D (5 bases). Trimming took 5 bases from V and 1 from J, leaving 18 bases between them. Germline CDR1 and CDR2: SEHNR and FQNEAQ (reference sequence). This CDR3 region has 16 residues. DNA for the CDR3: TGTGCCAGCAGCCTCCCGACGGACACAAAATCCTACGAGCAGTACTTC. It codes for CASSLPTDTKSYEQYF.

The gene calls are TRBV28 and TRBJ2-7; unclear D gene. This CDR3 is built from 15 residues. Trimming stripped 3 bases from V and 2 bases from J, with 14 bases between. CDR1 is MDHEN and CDR2 is SYDVKM in the germline V gene. CDR3 residues: CASSFWTQDPYEQYF. CDR3 DNA: TGTGCCAGCAGTTTTTGGACGCAGGACCCCTACGAGCAGTACTTC. Complete variable domain (other parts from reference TRBV28 and TRBJ2-7): DVKVTQSSRYLVKRTGEKVFLECVQDMDHENMFWYRQDPGLGLRLIYFSYDVKMKEKGDIPEGYSVSREKKERFSLILESASTNQTSMYLCASSFWTQDPYEQYFGPGTRLTVT.

The chain joins TRBV6-5 to TRBJ1-3, with D perhaps TRBD1 (5 bases). The CDR3 has 16 amino acids. Trimming removed 2 bases from V and 0 bases from J, with 11 bases in between. Per germline, CDR1 MNHEY and CDR2 SVGAGI. As DNA, the CDR3 is TGTGCCAGCAGTTACAGGGGCGGAATCTCTGGAAACACCATATATTTT. Amino acids: CASSYRGGISGNTIYF.

This clone showed up just once. The chain carries TRBV9 and TRBJ2-5; 8 bases are shared with TRBD1. V was clipped by 0 bases and J by 5 bases; unmatched bases: 9. Germline CDR1 is SGDLS and CDR2 is YYNGEE. The CDR3 runs to 16 residues. In nucleotides, the CDR3 is TGTGCCAGCAGCGTAGCTGGGACAGGCGGAAGGGAGACCCAGTACTTC. This sequence encodes CASSVAGTGGRETQYF.

The chain joins TRBV6-1 to TRBJ1-5; TRBD1 aligns across 7 bases. The junction had 13 bases not matched to a gene; V was cut back by 4 bases and J by 7 bases. The CDR3 extends over 16 amino acids. Germline assignment: CDR1 MNHNS and CDR2 SASEGT. In nucleotides, the CDR3 is TGTGCCAGCAGTGCTCATAGACAGGGCGGCGGACAGCCCCAGCATTTT. This codes for CASSAHRQGGGQPQHF.

This sequence joins TRBV4-3 and TRBJ2-7; 10 positions match TRBD1. There are 14 residues in the CDR3. CDR1 LGHNA and CDR2 YSLEER come from the germline V gene. The trim removed 6 bases at V and 1 base at J, leaving 3 bases unmatched. The chain's CDR3 is CASSPDRGSYEQYF. The CDR3 coding sequence is TGCGCCAGCAGTCCGGACAGGGGGTCCTACGAGCAGTACTTC.

This chain connects TRBV18 to TRBJ2-7; possible D gene TRBD1, 5 bases. The V end lost 5 bases, the J end lost 1 base, and 15 bases lay between the germline ends. The CDR3 extends over 15 amino acids. Germline CDR1 and CDR2: KGHSH and LQKENI. The CDR3 loop reads CASSYAAGPSYEQYF. The CDR3 DNA is TGTGCCAGCTCATACGCGGCAGGGCCATCCTACGAGCAGTACTTC.

The genes are TRBV6-6 and TRBJ1-1, with 11 bases that match TRBD1. The CDR3 extends over 16 amino acids. Looked up from germline, CDR1 is MNHNY and CDR2 is SVGAGI (reference sequence). The V and J ends lost 2 bases and 4 bases, in that order; junction bases with no gene match: 6. The CDR3 protein is CASSYLDRGRGTEAFF. The CDR3 coding sequence is TGTGCCAGCAGTTACCTGGACAGGGGGCGTGGCACTGAAGCTTTCTTT.

This chain uses TRBV4-3 with TRBJ1-2; D is unclear. The CDR3 extends over 14 amino acids. With 0 bases removed from V and 2 bases from J, the gap between germline ends came to 7 bases. Germline V gives CDR1 LGHNA, CDR2 YSLEER. CDR3 residues: CASSQDRQNYGYTF. The DNA for the CDR3 is TGCGCCAGCAGCCAAGATAGGCAGAACTATGGCTACACCTTC.

V is TRBV3-1 (or the pseudogene TRBV3-2) and J is TRBJ1-5; maybe TRBD1 (6 bases). The length of the CDR3 is 15 residues. Germline V CDR1 and CDR2: LGHDT, YNNKEL (reference sequence). The V gene lost 2 bases and the J gene lost 3 bases, with 11 bases spanning the gap. The CDR3 DNA follows: TGTGCCAGCAGCCAACAACCGGGGGCCAATCAGCCCCAGCATTTT. Protein: CASSQQPGANQPQHF.

This clone was counted once. V usage is TRBV7-8 and J usage is TRBJ1-2; D uncertain. The CDR3 is 15 residues long. The V end lost 1 base, the J end lost 2 bases, and 11 bases lay between the germline ends. CDR1 and CDR2 (germline): SGHVS, FQNEAQ. For the CDR3, the DNA is TGTGCCAGCAGCTTAGTCGACGGCGGAAACTATGGCTACACCTTC. Its protein product is CASSLVDGGNYGYTF.

This clone was found once. CDR3 bases: TGTGCCAGCAGTAGGGACGACCCTAACCCAGATACGCAGTATTTT. Its protein product is CASSRDDPNPDTQYF. The chain carries TRBV2 and TRBJ2-3; D possibly matches TRBD1 or TRBD2 (5 bases each). Trimming cost V 5 bases and J 4 bases, with 16 bases left between them. This CDR3 region has 15 residues. The germline gives CDR1 SNHLY, CDR2 FYNNEI.

This clone has only one observation. The CDR3 is CASSLDRGIYGYTF. The DNA for the CDR3 is TGCGCCAGCAGCCTCGACAGGGGGATTTATGGCTACACCTTC. The chain is built from TRBV4-1 and TRBJ1-2; TRBD1 agrees at 9 bases. The ends lost 4 bases at V and 5 bases at J; junction bases unmatched: 5. The CDR3 has 14 amino acids. Germline V CDR1 and CDR2: MGHRA, YSYEKL.

The J gene is TRBJ1-1, the V gene TRBV19; D remains ambiguous. This CDR3 has 16 residues. Trimming shortened V by 5 bases and J by 1 base, and 17 bases separated the two germline ends. Germline CDR1 LNHDA, CDR2 SQIVND (reference sequence). The CDR3 DNA reads as TGTGCCAGTAGTGACCCCGGGAGGGTCGGGAACACTGAAGCTTTCTTT. Translating gives CASSDPGRVGNTEAFF.